One and the same sample provided the 19 T cell receptor beta chains below, sequenced in a study of blood T cell repertoires in COVID-19. The table came from immunoSEQ multiplex PCR; TCRdb's copy has only in-frame clones and leaves some out. The sample lists about 190,000 clones, approximately 84% occurring once. Input material: PBMCs or T cells enriched from blood (not recorded which). These receptors were collected from a woman in her thirties who had recovered from COVID-19.

CDR3 in DNA: TGCGCCAGCAGTGATGGACAATCGAACACCGGGGAGCTGTTTTTT. Translated: CASSDGQSNTGELFF. The chain recombines TRBV10-1 with TRBJ2-2; D perhaps matches TRBD1 (5 bases). Germline values: CDR1 WNHNN, CDR2 SYGVQD (reference sequence). The CDR3 is 15 residues long. Trimming removed 3 bases from V and 0 bases from J, with 8 bases in between.

The J gene is TRBJ1-2, the V gene TRBV27; no definite D call. The CDR3 has 16 amino acids. Deletions cut 1 base from V and 5 bases from J, with 17 bases between. From germline, CDR1 is MNHEY and CDR2 SMNVEV (reference sequence). CDR3 bases: TGTGCCAGCAGTTTATTATCGGGAACATCGGGGTATGGCTACACCTTC. This gives the protein CASSLLSGTSGYGYTF.

This chain uses TRBV27 with TRBJ1-1; D unclear. The germline V gene has CDR1 MNHEY and CDR2 SMNVEV (reference sequence). Trimming left V 3 bases short and J 5 bases short, with 13 bases between. This CDR3 contains 14 residues. CDR3 in DNA: TGTGCCAGCAGTTTTTCGAGGACTAGGACTGAAGCTTTCTTT. Translation gives CASSFSRTRTEAFF.

The chain is built from TRBV12-3 or TRBV12-4 and TRBJ2-5, with 8 positions matching TRBD1. Unmatched junction bases numbered 3, after V lost 6 bases and J lost 3 bases. The CDR3 has 13 amino acids. CDR3 sequence (DNA): TGTGCCAGCAGCCACAGGGGGAAAGAGACCCAGTACTTC. Translating gives CASSHRGKETQYF.

The chain is built from TRBV7-6 and TRBJ2-3; 9 bases are shared with TRBD2. CDR3 length equals 17 residues. In germline, CDR1 is SGHVS, CDR2 FNYEAQ. The trim removed 2 bases at V and 2 bases at J, leaving 8 bases unmatched. The CDR3 nucleotides are TGTGCCAGCAGCTTACTAAGTGGCGGGAGGGTCACAGATACGCAGTATTTT. This sequence encodes CASSLLSGGRVTDTQYF.

The rearrangement links TRBV18 to TRBJ2-7; D is undetermined. V lost 5 bases and J 0 bases, leaving 8 bases between the germline ends. The CDR3 spans 13 residues. CDR1 is KGHSH, CDR2 LQKENI, per germline. CDR3 sequence reads: CASSMSYSYEQYV. CDR3 nucleotides: TGTGCCAGCTCAATGTCCTACTCCTACGAGCAGTACGTC.

V usage is TRBV19 and J usage is TRBJ1-2, with a tentative D call TRBD1 (5 bases). Germline V gene sequence: CDR1 LNHDA, CDR2 SQIVND (reference sequence). Trimming removed 5 bases at V and 8 bases at J, with 15 bases between. The CDR3 is 13 amino acids. The CDR3 region is CASSSSAGGGYTF. The CDR3 nucleotides are TGTGCCAGTAGTTCGTCAGCGGGGGGAGGCTACACCTTC.

The chain employs TRBV5-1 and TRBJ2-5; no reliable D call. The V gene's germline CDR1 is SGHRS and CDR2 YFSETQ. CDR3 length: 14 amino acids. With 2 bases removed from V and 2 bases from J, the gap between germline ends came to 10 bases. The CDR3 is CASSFPHLQETQYF. The CDR3 DNA sequence: TGCGCCAGCAGCTTCCCCCACCTACAAGAGACCCAGTACTTC. Full variable domain (remainder filled in from reference TRBV5-1 and TRBJ2-5): KAGVTQTPRYLIKTRGQQVTLSCSPISGHRSVSWYQQTPGQGLQFLFEYFSETQRNKGNFPGRFSGRQFSNSRSEMNVSTLELGDSALYLCASSFPHLQETQYFGPGTRLLVL.

The V call is TRBV12-5, the J call TRBJ1-1; TRBD1 is a possible D gene (5 bases). In germline, CDR1 is LGHNT, CDR2 FRNRAP. There are 17 residues in the CDR3. Trimming pared 1 base from V and 5 bases from J, leaving 20 bases between. The CDR3 nucleotides are TGTGCTAGTGGTTTGGACAGCAGGGCGTTTATTAGGACTGAAGCTTTCTTT. Protein sequence: CASGLDSRAFIRTEAFF.

The CDR3 nucleotides are TGTGCCAGCAGATCCGGGACTAGCTATGAGCAGTTCTTC. This translates into CASRSGTSYEQFF. The chain recombines TRBV6-1 with TRBJ2-1; 9 bases are shared with TRBD2. The CDR3 extends over 13 amino acids. In germline, CDR1 is MNHNS, CDR2 SASEGT. V shed 6 bases, J shed 8 bases, and the junction held 5 bases outside the gene matches.

The rearrangement uses TRBV24-1 and TRBJ2-2; D gene unclear. V was shortened by 3 bases and J by 4 bases, with 8 bases between the two germline ends. The CDR3 contains 14 residues. Germline values: CDR1 KGHDR, CDR2 SFDVKD. Here the CDR3 DNA reads TGTGCCACCAGTGATCTCCCGTCCACCGGGGAGCTGTTTTTT. Its translation is CATSDLPSTGELFF.

The chain is built from TRBV5-5 and TRBJ2-5; 15 bases agree with TRBD2. CDR3 length equals 17 residues. Trimming cost V 4 bases and J 3 bases; bases outside gene matches: 7. Per germline, CDR1 SGHKS and CDR2 YYEKEE (reference sequence). The DNA of the CDR3 is TGTGCCAGCAGCCTAACGGGACTAGCGGGGGGTAAAGAGACCCAGTACTTC. Amino acids: CASSLTGLAGGKETQYF.

The chain employs TRBV2 and TRBJ2-7; 8 bases fit TRBD2. V was pared by 3 bases and J by 6 bases, with 7 bases of the junction left unmatched. Looked up from germline, CDR1 is SNHLY and CDR2 is FYNNEI. This CDR3 region has 14 residues. In DNA form, the CDR3 reads TGTGCCAGCAGTGATCAAGCGGGAGTTACCGAGCAGTACTTC. It codes for CASSDQAGVTEQYF.

This chain joins TRBV7-2 and TRBJ2-1, with 7 bases fitting TRBD2. Germline CDR1 SGHTA, CDR2 FQGNSA. V was pared by 5 bases and J by 5 bases, with 6 bases of the junction left unmatched. This CDR3 contains 14 residues. The chain's CDR3 is CASSREGGNNEQFF. The CDR3 bases are TGTGCCAGCAGCAGGGAGGGCGGAAACAATGAGCAGTTCTTC.

J is TRBJ1-1 and V is TRBV19; D perhaps matches TRBD1 (5 bases). The V gene's germline CDR1 is LNHDA and CDR2 SQIVND (reference sequence). CDR3 length: 14 residues. V was shortened by 6 bases and J by 7 bases, with 18 bases between the two germline ends. The CDR3 coding sequence is TGTGCCAGTAGGGCCGGGAGGGGAGAGGGTGAAGCTTTCTTT. It yields the protein CASRAGRGEGEAFF.

This chain uses TRBV7-2 with TRBJ2-2; no firm D call. The germline V and J ends were trimmed by 6 bases and 1 base, with 18 bases remaining between them. Germline-derived CDR1 and CDR2 are SGHTA and FQGNSA. CDR3 size: 17 residues. The CDR3 region is CASSGTYGHKNTGELFF. CDR3 coding DNA: TGTGCCAGCAGTGGTACTTATGGGCACAAGAACACCGGGGAGCTGTTTTTT.

The rearrangement links TRBV4-2 to TRBJ1-1; 7 nucleotides agree with TRBD1. The CDR3 spans 14 residues. V lost 4 bases to trimming and J lost 4 bases; unmatched junction nucleotides: 6. From germline, CDR1 is LGHNA and CDR2 YNFKEQ. The CDR3 nucleotides read TGTGCCAGCAGCCCCAGGACAGGACGCACTGAAGCTTTCTTT. Its translation is CASSPRTGRTEAFF.

The J gene is TRBJ1-1, the V gene TRBV27, with TRBD1 identical over 9 bases. The CDR3 consists of 14 residues. V gave up 4 bases and J gave up 10 bases; unmatched junction bases: 10. In germline, CDR1 is MNHEY, CDR2 SMNVEV (reference sequence). DNA for the CDR3: TGTGCCAGCAGTTCCATCGACTACAGGGGGCTAGCTTTCTTT. Its protein is CASSSIDYRGLAFF.

V gene TRBV4-1 combines with J gene TRBJ1-5; 8 positions match TRBD1. V lost 0 bases to trimming and J lost 7 bases; unmatched junction nucleotides: 5. Germline V gives CDR1 MGHRA, CDR2 YSYEKL. The CDR3 loop spans 15 amino acids. CDR3 DNA sequence: TGCGCCAGCAGCCAAGACCCAGGGACAGGACAGCCCCAGCATTTT. The encoded protein is CASSQDPGTGQPQHF.